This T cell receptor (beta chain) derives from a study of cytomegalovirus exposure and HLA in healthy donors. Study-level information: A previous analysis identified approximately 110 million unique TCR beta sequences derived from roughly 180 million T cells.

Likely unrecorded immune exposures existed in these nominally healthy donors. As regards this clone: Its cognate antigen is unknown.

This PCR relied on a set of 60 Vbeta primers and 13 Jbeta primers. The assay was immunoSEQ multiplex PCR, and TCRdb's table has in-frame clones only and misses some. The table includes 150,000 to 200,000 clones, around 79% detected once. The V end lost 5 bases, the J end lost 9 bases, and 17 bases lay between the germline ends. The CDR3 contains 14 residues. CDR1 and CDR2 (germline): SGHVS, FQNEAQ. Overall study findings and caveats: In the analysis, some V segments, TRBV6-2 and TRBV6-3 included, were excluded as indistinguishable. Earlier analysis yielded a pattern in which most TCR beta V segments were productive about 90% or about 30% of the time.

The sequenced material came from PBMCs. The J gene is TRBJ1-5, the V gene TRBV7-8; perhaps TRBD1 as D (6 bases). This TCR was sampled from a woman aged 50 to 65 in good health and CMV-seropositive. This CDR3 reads CASSLDTGPLPQHF. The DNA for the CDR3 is TGTGCCAGCAGCCTAGACACAGGGCCTCTGCCCCAGCATTTT.